A single sample is the source of the 27 T cell receptor beta chains below, sequenced in a study of shared clonotypes between healthy human individuals. Sequencing was performed with immunoSEQ multiplex PCR; in TCRdb, only in-frame clones are kept and a portion is missing. The data show 2 million to 2.5 million clones, about 94% seen once. The sequencing sample was made of naive CD4+ T cells sorted from blood. Stated subset: CD45RA+ positively selected. The receptors were sampled from a young man in good health.

Remarks on this clone: The junction departs from the called germline gene at one end, perhaps through a read error. The J gene is TRBJ1-4, the V gene TRBV29-1; D unresolved. Looked up from germline, CDR1 is SQVTM and CDR2 is ANQGSEA. CDR3 length equals 8 residues. The CDR3 region is CSDHRLDF. In DNA form, the CDR3 reads TGCAGCGACCATAGGTTGGATTTT. Together with reference TRBV29-1 and TRBJ1-4, the CDR3 gives the full variable domain: SAVISQKPSRDICQRGTSLTIQCQVDSQVTMMFWYRQQPGQSLTLIATANQGSEATYESGFVIDKFPISRPNLTFSTLTVSNMSPEDSSIYLCSDHRLDFGSGTQLSVL.

The chain employs TRBV5-1 and TRBJ2-5; D perhaps matches TRBD1 (6 bases). This CDR3 is built from 12 residues. The V gene lost 0 bases and the J gene lost 9 bases, with 9 bases spanning the gap. Germline V gene sequence: CDR1 SGHRS, CDR2 YFSETQ. For the CDR3, the DNA is TGCGCCAGCAGCTTGGACAGGGTGGCCCAGTACTTC. Translation gives CASSLDRVAQYF.

The chain recombines TRBV6-1 with TRBJ2-7; TRBD2 matches at 7 bases. Trimming took 3 bases from V and 7 from J; bases not matched to a gene: 15. This CDR3 contains 16 residues. Germline V CDR1 and CDR2: MNHNS, SASEGT. The CDR3 sequence: CASSEAIGAGPGEQYF. Here the CDR3 DNA reads TGTGCCAGCAGTGAGGCGATAGGAGCGGGGCCGGGGGAGCAGTACTTC.

V gene TRBV15 combines with J gene TRBJ2-2, with D possibly TRBD1 on 6 matching bases. CDR1 and CDR2 from the germline V gene are LNHNV and YYDKDF (reference sequence). The CDR3 covers 16 residues. Trimming stripped 4 bases from V and 1 base from J, with 13 bases between. The CDR3 is CATSTYGDKNTGELFF. The CDR3 coding sequence is TGTGCCACCAGCACCTACGGGGACAAGAACACCGGGGAGCTGTTTTTT.

This clone was detected only once. As DNA, the CDR3 is TGTGCCAGCAGCTTAACTAGCACCAACGGGGAGCTGTTTTTT. It yields the protein CASSLTSTNGELFF. The chain employs TRBV7-9 and TRBJ2-2, with D possibly TRBD2 on 6 matching bases. The germline V and J ends were trimmed by 2 bases and 7 bases, with 11 bases remaining between them. This CDR3 comprises 14 residues. CDR1 and CDR2 (germline): SEHNR, FQNEAQ (reference sequence).

This rearrangement joins TRBV6-5 to TRBJ2-7, with D uncertain. V was trimmed by 2 bases and J by 3 bases, leaving 8 bases between them. Germline CDR1 reads MNHEY; CDR2 reads SVGAGI. The CDR3 runs to 13 residues. CDR3 sequence: CASSYGKIYEQYF. The CDR3 nucleotides are TGTGCCAGCAGTTACGGGAAGATCTACGAGCAGTACTTC.

Notes on this clone: Within the sample, other DNA sequences also encode this same CDR3. The DNA of the CDR3 is TGTGCCAGCAGTCGGGACAGGGCTTACAATGAGCAGTTCTTC. It translates to CASSRDRAYNEQFF. The chain recombines TRBV2 with TRBJ2-1; TRBD1 matches at 9 bases. Germline loops: CDR1 SNHLY, CDR2 FYNNEI. After removal of 5 bases from V and 4 bases from J, the junction contained 3 bases not matched to a gene. CDR3 length equals 14 residues. The full variable domain, its missing parts supplied by reference TRBV2 and TRBJ2-1, is EPEVTQTPSHQVTQMGQEVILRCVPISNHLYFYWYRQILGQKVEFLVSFYNNEISEKSEIFDDQFSVERPDGSNFTLKIRSTKLEDSAMYFCASSRDRAYNEQFFGPGTRLTVL.

This chain links TRBV18 with TRBJ1-2; weak D call: TRBD1 (6 bases). Trimming removed 3 bases at V and 8 bases at J, with 19 bases between. This CDR3 has 15 residues. CDR1 is KGHSH and CDR2 is LQKENI in the germline V gene. CDR3 coding DNA: TGTGCCAGCTCACCGCGGGGGACATTAGATGGCGGCTACACCTTC. Translated, it gives CASSPRGTLDGGYTF.

V and J are TRBV21-1 and TRBJ1-5; the D call of TRBD1 is as the table states it, not checked on the DNA. TRBV21-1 corresponds to a pseudogene. The CDR3 consists of 13 residues. The chain's CDR3 is CASTGQGSQPQHF. In DNA form, the CDR3 reads TGTGCCAGCACTGGACAGGGAAGTCAGCCCCAGCATTTT.

This clone came up a few times. Since a much larger clone is just one base distant, this may be a read error. The same CDR3 arises from other DNA sequences in this sample as well. The CDR3 DNA is TGTGCCAGCAGCTTTGGAGAGACCCAGTACTTC. Translating gives CASSFGETQYF. The chain is built from TRBV11-2 and TRBJ2-5; D is unresolved. Trimming stripped 3 bases from V and 4 bases from J, with 3 bases between. Germline values: CDR1 SGHAT, CDR2 FQNNGV. The CDR3 sequence is 11 residues long.

J is TRBJ1-4 and V is TRBV14; D gene ambiguous. The CDR3 runs 14 residues. Germline CDR1 and CDR2: SGHDN and FVKESK. The V and J ends lost 4 bases and 4 bases respectively, with 10 bases between them. CDR3 in DNA: TGTGCCAGCAGCCCGCGGACCTTTAATGAAAAACTGTTTTTT. Protein: CASSPRTFNEKLFF.

The rearrangement uses TRBV7-2 and TRBJ2-1; 8 bases agree with TRBD1. Losses at the gene ends were 4 bases for V and 7 bases for J; bases not matched to a gene: 3. This CDR3 comprises 13 residues. Per the germline V gene, CDR1 is SGHTA and CDR2 is FQGNSA. The CDR3 spells CASSWTGTNEQFF. Here the CDR3 DNA reads TGTGCCAGCAGCTGGACAGGGACGAATGAGCAGTTCTTC.

The chain employs TRBV30 and TRBJ2-7; TRBD1 might be the D (6 bases). V lost 5 bases and J lost 2, with 13 bases in between. The CDR3 spans 13 residues. CDR1 is GTSNPN, CDR2 SVGIG, per germline (reference sequence). This CDR3 reads CAWGETGPYEQYF. Written as DNA, the CDR3 is TGTGCCTGGGGGGAGACAGGTCCCTACGAGCAGTACTTC.

V and J are TRBV4-3 and TRBJ2-3, with no clear D. Trimming shortened V by 0 bases and J by 5 bases, and 9 bases separated the two germline ends. CDR1 and CDR2 from the germline V gene are LGHNA and YSLEER. The CDR3 consists of 14 residues. CDR3 DNA sequence: TGCGCCAGCAGCCAAGACCGCATCTTAGATACGCAGTATTTT. This sequence encodes CASSQDRILDTQYF.

CDR3 sequence: CASSQGLAGGFGEQYF. The CDR3 bases are TGCGCCAGCAGTCAAGGGCTAGCGGGAGGGTTTGGAGAGCAGTACTTC. The chain links TRBV23-1 to TRBJ2-5; 12 bases match TRBD2. TRBV23-1 is known as an ORF, though its function is uncertain. V was clipped by 2 bases and J by 11 bases; unmatched bases: 12. The CDR3 spans 16 residues.

The rearrangement uses TRBV5-5 and TRBJ2-2; D may be TRBD1 or TRBD2 (5 bases each). Trimming left V 0 bases short and J 0 bases short, with 9 bases between. The CDR3 covers 16 residues. Germline V CDR1 and CDR2: SGHKS, YYEKEE (reference sequence). The CDR3 region has the DNA TGTGCCAGCAGCTTGGGAGGGACCTCGAACACCGGGGAGCTGTTTTTT. It is translated as CASSLGGTSNTGELFF.

The V gene is TRBV30, the J gene TRBJ2-4; D possibly corresponds to TRBD2 (6 bases). Germline V gene lookup returns CDR1 GTSNPN and CDR2 SVGIG (reference sequence). V was trimmed by 3 bases and J by 1 base, leaving 16 bases between them. The CDR3 has 16 residues. The CDR3 region has the DNA TGTGCCTGGAGGAACCGGGACTTCGGGGCCAAAAACATTCAGTACTTC. The encoded protein is CAWRNRDFGAKNIQYF.

In DNA, the CDR3 is TGTGCCAGCAGTGCGACCATGGACTATGGCTACACCTTC. It codes for CASSATMDYGYTF. The V call is TRBV2, the J call TRBJ1-2; no reliable D call. CDR1 and CDR2 (germline): SNHLY, FYNNEI. The CDR3 runs to 13 residues. V was trimmed by 4 bases and J by 3 bases, leaving 9 bases between them.

This chain joins TRBV6-5 and TRBJ2-1; TRBD1 aligns across 11 bases. Trimming cost V 6 bases and J 4 bases; bases outside gene matches: 2. CDR3 size: 14 residues. CDR1 and CDR2 (germline): MNHEY, SVGAGI. CDR3 DNA: TGTGCCAGCAGGGGACAGGGGGTATACAATGAGCAGTTCTTC. Translated: CASRGQGVYNEQFF.

The chain joins TRBV6-7 to TRBJ2-5; D assignment may be TRBD1 or TRBD2 (5 bases each). TRBV6-7 is reported as an ORF; its role is uncertain. CDR3 length: 14 residues. V shed 10 bases and J shed 3 bases, with 18 bases lying between them. DNA of the CDR3: TGTGCCAACCGGGTCGGGGCAGGGAAAGAGACCCAGTACTTC. Residues: CANRVGAGKETQYF.

The chain carries TRBV30 and TRBJ1-3, with 9 bases identical to TRBD1. Germline V gene data show CDR1 as GTSNPN and CDR2 as SVGIG (reference sequence). This CDR3 is built from 13 residues. Trimming cost V 7 bases and J 3 bases; bases outside gene matches: 4. CDR3 sequence: CALQGAYGNTIYF. CDR3 in DNA: TGTGCCTTACAGGGGGCGTATGGAAACACCATATATTTT.

The genes are TRBV28 and TRBJ1-2; 7 bases map to TRBD1. V lost 5 bases and J lost 7; bases outside the gene matches: 10. Germline loops: CDR1 MDHEN, CDR2 SYDVKM. This CDR3 is built from 14 residues. CDR3 amino acids: CASSPRQGLSGYTF. The CDR3 nucleotides read TGTGCCAGCAGTCCCCGACAGGGCCTCTCTGGCTACACCTTC.

This sequence joins TRBV9 and TRBJ2-1; D unresolved. The V gene's germline CDR1 is SGDLS and CDR2 YYNGEE. This CDR3 is 17 amino acids long. V was pared by 1 base and J by 0 bases, with 14 bases between. The CDR3 region has the DNA TGTGCCAGCAGCGTACGTCCTTCCGTCAGCTCCTACAATGAGCAGTTCTTC. It codes for CASSVRPSVSSYNEQFF.

This sequence joins TRBV18 and TRBJ2-7; 10 bases map to TRBD1. The CDR3 runs 14 residues. Germline CDR1 reads KGHSH; CDR2 reads LQKENI. Trimming cost V 5 bases and J 7 bases; bases outside gene matches: 8. CDR3 sequence: CASSVGTGVWEQYF. The CDR3 DNA is TGTGCCAGCTCAGTCGGGACAGGGGTTTGGGAGCAGTACTTC.

This rearrangement joins TRBV4-1 to TRBJ1-5, with 10 nucleotides matching TRBD1. Germline loops: CDR1 MGHRA, CDR2 YSYEKL. The CDR3 runs to 14 residues. Trimming removed 5 bases from V and 5 bases from J; junction bases left unmatched: 3. CDR3 protein: CASSSGQGDQPQHF. DNA of the CDR3: TGCGCCAGCAGCAGCGGACAGGGGGATCAGCCCCAGCATTTT.

This chain connects TRBV7-9 to TRBJ1-5; D is possibly TRBD1 (5 bases). Trimming stripped 5 bases from V and 4 bases from J, with 15 bases between. The germline CDR1 and CDR2 sequences are SEHNR and FQNEAQ (reference sequence). This CDR3 contains 15 residues. Here the CDR3 reads CASSEGRGANQPQHF. CDR3 in DNA: TGTGCCAGCAGCGAGGGGAGGGGTGCAAATCAGCCCCAGCATTTT.

Concerning this clone itself: This sample includes further DNA sequences coding for the same CDR3. This chain connects TRBV5-6 to TRBJ2-7, with 10 bases matching TRBD1. The germline V gene has CDR1 SGHDT and CDR2 YYEEEE. V was pared by 4 bases and J by 2 bases, with 3 bases of the junction left unmatched. The CDR3 has 14 amino acids. CDR3 sequence: CASSRDRGTYEQYF. The CDR3 DNA sequence: TGTGCCAGCAGCAGGGACAGGGGTACCTACGAGCAGTACTTC.